This T cell receptor (beta chain) stems from a study of T cells in Graves' hyperthyroidism and ophthalmopathy. Amplification of TCR beta CDR3 regions was performed using RNA transcripts as template. In the first-round RT-PCR of the TCR CDR3, the HTBI primer set was used. Each CDR3 protein gets one entry after TCRdb re-called the multiplex PCR reads with MiXCR. The sample comprises roughly 300,000 distinct CDR3 sequences, 20% to 30% of which are singletons, and roughly 24% rests with the top ten. V was cut by 10 bases and J by 6 bases, with 18 bases left in between. Germline V gene data show CDR1 as LNHDA and CDR2 as SQIVND (reference sequence). The CDR3 is 14 amino acids.

V gene TRBV19 combines with J gene TRBJ2-2; D remains unclear. Sequenced input: blood. The TCR originated in a man aged 35-49 years with Graves' hyperthyroidism that later progressed to Graves' ophthalmopathy. CDR3 coding DNA: TGTGCCACCACCTGGGCCGCTGGCGCCGGGGAGCTGTTTTTT. Its protein product is CATTWAAGAGELFF.